Listed here are 29 T cell receptor beta chains from one sample, sequenced in a study of control samples from healthy donors and cancer patients. The table came from immunoSEQ multiplex PCR; TCRdb's copy has only in-frame clones and leaves some out. The sample carries some 79,000 clones, roughly 90% recorded once. The sample taken for sequencing was blood. These receptors were collected from a woman between 50 and 59 years old in good health.

The J gene is TRBJ1-1, the V gene TRBV3-1 (or the pseudogene TRBV3-2); a weak D match, TRBD1 (5 bases). The CDR3 spans 14 residues. V was cut by 4 bases and J by 1 base, with 10 bases left in between. In germline, CDR1 is LGHDT, CDR2 YNNKEL (reference sequence). The CDR3 loop is CASSPGTPNTEAFF. CDR3 DNA sequence: TGTGCCAGCAGCCCAGGGACCCCGAACACTGAAGCTTTCTTT.

V is TRBV28 and J is TRBJ2-7, with 8 bases fitting TRBD2. V was pared by 5 bases and J by 2 bases, with 5 bases of the junction left unmatched. CDR3 length: 14 residues. Germline V lookup: CDR1 MDHEN, CDR2 SYDVKM. The CDR3 protein is CASSREGLAYEQYF. In DNA form, the CDR3 reads TGTGCCAGCAGTCGGGAGGGTTTGGCCTACGAGCAGTACTTC. Using reference TRBV28 and TRBJ2-7 for the parts outside the CDR3, the full variable domain is DVKVTQSSRYLVKRTGEKVFLECVQDMDHENMFWYRQDPGLGLRLIYFSYDVKMKEKGDIPEGYSVSREKKERFSLILESASTNQTSMYLCASSREGLAYEQYFGPGTRLTVT.

This chain links TRBV19 with TRBJ2-3; TRBD2 is a possible D gene (5 bases). Germline assignment: CDR1 LNHDA and CDR2 SQIVND (reference sequence). V was pared by 4 bases and J by 6 bases, with 14 bases between. The CDR3 is 14 residues long. The CDR3 DNA follows: TGTGCCAGTAGTAAAGAAGCGAGAGGGGATACGCAGTATTTT. It codes for CASSKEARGDTQYF.

The chain is built from TRBV19 and TRBJ1-5; D not certain. From germline, CDR1 is LNHDA and CDR2 SQIVND (reference sequence). The V gene lost 3 bases and the J gene lost 1 base, with 4 bases spanning the gap. This CDR3 contains 13 residues. The CDR3 DNA sequence: TGTGCCAGTAGTATGACAAGCAATCAGCCCCAGCATTTT. Translation: CASSMTSNQPQHF.

The chain has TRBV10-3 and TRBJ2-1, with a weak D call TRBD2 (6 bases). The V end was cut by 4 bases, the J end by 5 bases, with 12 bases between. The CDR3 runs 14 residues. Germline CDR1 ENHRY, CDR2 SYGVKD. The CDR3 DNA sequence: TGTGCCATCAGTGCGGGAGTCATGGACAATGAGCAGTTCTTC. Its translation: CAISAGVMDNEQFF.

The V and J genes are TRBV27 and TRBJ1-2; D is undetermined. Germline V gives CDR1 MNHEY, CDR2 SMNVEV (reference sequence). This CDR3 region has 15 residues. The V and J ends lost 0 bases and 0 bases respectively, with 8 bases between them. The CDR3 region is CASSLSGSANYGYTF. CDR3 nucleotides: TGTGCCAGCAGTTTATCCGGCAGCGCTAACTATGGCTACACCTTC.

This clone occurred a few times. The chain links TRBV6-6 to TRBJ1-1; a possible D gene is TRBD1 (6 bases). From germline, CDR1 is MNHNY and CDR2 SVGAGI (reference sequence). CDR3 length: 12 residues. V was clipped by 7 bases and J by 8 bases, with 14 bases between them. Here the CDR3 reads CASNPGGREAFF. As DNA, the CDR3 is TGTGCCAGCAATCCCGGGGGCAGGGAAGCTTTCTTT.

The CDR3 DNA is TGTGCCAGCAGCGCTCGACTAGATGAAAAACTGTTTTTT. Its translation is CASSARLDEKLFF. The chain employs TRBV11-2 and TRBJ1-4; no reliable D call. Germline CDR1 SGHAT, CDR2 FQNNGV. There are 13 residues in the CDR3. V was pared by 5 bases and J by 6 bases, with 10 bases between.

The chain recombines TRBV28 with TRBJ1-5, with unresolved D. CDR1 MDHEN and CDR2 SYDVKM come from the germline V gene. The CDR3 runs to 13 residues. Trimming removed 8 bases from V and 3 bases from J, with 11 bases in between. The CDR3 coding sequence is TGTGCCAGCCGGACCAGGACCAATCAGCCCCAGCATTTT. This encodes CASRTRTNQPQHF.

The rearrangement uses TRBV7-8 and TRBJ2-5; TRBD2 matches at 7 bases. The V gene's germline CDR1 is SGHVS and CDR2 FQNEAQ. The CDR3 runs to 13 residues. V shed 2 bases and J 4 bases; nucleotides not matched to a gene: 1. Here the CDR3 reads CASSLWGGETQYF. CDR3 nucleotide sequence: TGTGCCAGCAGCTTATGGGGGGGAGAGACCCAGTACTTC.

This sequence joins TRBV6-5 and TRBJ2-3; D perhaps matches TRBD2 (5 bases). The CDR3 has 13 residues. Trimming took 7 bases from V and 0 from J, leaving 8 bases between them. Germline V CDR1 and CDR2: MNHEY, SVGAGI. CDR3 region: CASMGGSTDTQYF. The CDR3 DNA follows: TGTGCCAGCATGGGCGGGAGCACAGATACGCAGTATTTT.

J is TRBJ1-4 and V is TRBV10-3; tentative D call: TRBD1 (5 bases). Trimming shortened V by 8 bases and J by 8 bases, and 12 bases separated the two germline ends. In germline, CDR1 is ENHRY, CDR2 SYGVKD. The CDR3 has 12 amino acids. Written as DNA, the CDR3 is TGTGCCATCGGGGGGGACGGCGAAAAACTGTTTTTT. This gives the protein CAIGGDGEKLFF.

The chain joins TRBV27 to TRBJ2-1; D gene ambiguous. Trimming removed 4 bases at V and 6 bases at J, with 10 bases between. This CDR3 spans 13 amino acids. The germline V gene encodes CDR1 MNHEY and CDR2 SMNVEV (reference sequence). In DNA form, the CDR3 reads TGTGCCAGCAGTTGGTATAAGGGCAATGAGCAGTTCTTC. Its translation is CASSWYKGNEQFF.

The chain combines TRBV29-1 with TRBJ2-3; no definite D call. This CDR3 has 10 residues. Germline V gene lookup returns CDR1 SQVTM and CDR2 ANQGSEA. Between the trimmed V and J ends, which lost 7 bases and 2 bases, there was a span of 4 bases. CDR3 sequence reads: CSGDTDTQYF. CDR3 DNA sequence: TGCAGCGGAGACACAGATACGCAGTATTTT.

The V gene is TRBV6-5, the J gene TRBJ2-3; D ambiguous. CDR3 size: 16 residues. In germline, CDR1 is MNHEY, CDR2 SVGAGI. Trimming removed 0 bases at V and 0 bases at J, with 10 bases between. Written as DNA, the CDR3 is TGTGCCAGCAGTTACTCGAGGTTTGGCAGCACAGATACGCAGTATTTT. This encodes CASSYSRFGSTDTQYF.

The chain is built from TRBV28 and TRBJ1-1, with D possibly matching TRBD1 (5 bases). V lost 5 bases and J lost 1, with 14 bases in between. The CDR3 is 15 residues long. Germline V gives CDR1 MDHEN, CDR2 SYDVKM. The CDR3: CASSTAGRGNTEAFF. The CDR3 DNA sequence: TGTGCCAGCAGTACCGCCGGGAGGGGGAACACTGAAGCTTTCTTT.

CDR3 nucleotides: TGCGCCAGCAGCTTGGGACAGGGTCGTGAAAAACTGTTTTTT. It specifies CASSLGQGREKLFF. The chain employs TRBV5-1 and TRBJ1-4, with TRBD1 matching 7 bases. The CDR3 is 14 residues long. CDR1 is SGHRS, CDR2 YFSETQ, per germline. The V segment lost 0 bases and the J segment 7 bases; nucleotides outside the gene matches: 3.

The V gene is TRBV28, the J gene TRBJ2-2, with D unclear. The CDR3 length is 14 residues. The V end was cut by 7 bases, the J end by 5 bases, with 14 bases between. Germline V gives CDR1 MDHEN, CDR2 SYDVKM. CDR3 protein: CASIVGSRTGELFF. DNA of the CDR3: TGTGCCAGCATCGTAGGCAGTCGGACCGGGGAGCTGTTTTTT.

The J gene is TRBJ1-2, the V gene TRBV18; D is unresolved. Germline V lookup: CDR1 KGHSH, CDR2 LQKENI. V gave up 3 bases and J gave up 8 bases, with 7 bases separating them. The CDR3 is made up of 11 amino acids. The CDR3 sequence is CASSPADGYTF. The CDR3 DNA is TGTGCCAGCTCACCTGCGGACGGCTACACCTTC.

This chain uses TRBV9 with TRBJ2-7, with 8 positions matching TRBD2. Germline CDR1 is SGDLS and CDR2 is YYNGEE. The length of the CDR3 is 15 residues. The trim removed 2 bases at V and 2 bases at J, leaving 6 bases unmatched. The CDR3 spells CASSVAGTSPYEQYF. For the CDR3, the DNA is TGTGCCAGCAGCGTTGCCGGGACTAGTCCCTACGAGCAGTACTTC.

This clone has only a few counts. For the CDR3, the DNA is TGTGCCAGCAGTTTAGGGACAGGGGGCTACAATGAGCAGTTCTTC. It is translated as CASSLGTGGYNEQFF. This chain connects TRBV27 to TRBJ2-1, with 11 bases lining up with TRBD1. After removal of 2 bases from V and 3 bases from J, the junction contained 0 bases not matched to a gene. Germline CDR1 MNHEY, CDR2 SMNVEV (reference sequence). This CDR3 contains 15 residues.

V is TRBV19 and J is TRBJ1-5; 8 nucleotides line up with TRBD1. The CDR3 is 14 residues long. V shed 5 bases and J 9 bases; nucleotides not matched to a gene: 9. Germline V gene lookup returns CDR1 LNHDA and CDR2 SQIVND (reference sequence). Here the CDR3 DNA reads TGTGCCAGTAGTCCCGGACAGGGCCTTTGGCCCCAGCATTTT. Its protein product is CASSPGQGLWPQHF. Using reference TRBV19 and TRBJ1-5 for the parts outside the CDR3, the full variable domain is DGGITQSPKYLFRKEGQNVTLSCEQNLNHDAMYWYRQDPGQGLRLIYYSQIVNDFQKGDIAEGYSVSREKKESFPLTVTSAQKNPTAFYLCASSPGQGLWPQHFGDGTRLSIL.

The V call is TRBV30, the J call TRBJ1-1; tentatively, D is TRBD1 (6 bases). V was cut by 0 bases and J by 5 bases, with 13 bases left in between. Germline assignment: CDR1 GTSNPN and CDR2 SVGIG (reference sequence). The CDR3 spans 14 residues. The CDR3 reads CAWSVRGAGTEAFF. The CDR3 nucleotides read TGTGCCTGGAGTGTTCGGGGGGCTGGGACTGAAGCTTTCTTT.

The chain has TRBV28 and TRBJ1-2, with D unresolved. Looked up from germline, CDR1 is MDHEN and CDR2 is SYDVKM. This CDR3 has 16 amino acids. The V gene lost 2 bases and the J gene lost 4 bases, with 17 bases spanning the gap. DNA of the CDR3: TGTGCCAGCAGTTTAGAGAGAGCGTACTGGCCCTATGGCTACACCTTC. This translates into CASSLERAYWPYGYTF.

The V and J genes are TRBV28 and TRBJ2-2, with D perhaps matching TRBD2 (5 bases). This CDR3 has 15 residues. With 4 bases removed from V and 4 bases from J, the gap between germline ends came to 13 bases. Germline CDR1 and CDR2: MDHEN and SYDVKM. The CDR3 sequence: CASSSRRSGTGELFF. For the CDR3, the DNA is TGTGCCAGCAGTTCTAGGAGGTCGGGCACCGGGGAGCTGTTTTTT.

This chain connects TRBV19 to TRBJ2-3; D remains ambiguous. This CDR3 is built from 13 residues. Germline V gene sequence: CDR1 LNHDA, CDR2 SQIVND (reference sequence). V shed 3 bases and J shed 1 base, with 5 bases lying between them. CDR3 DNA: TGTGCCAGTAGTATCCCAGGCACAGATACGCAGTATTTT. It specifies CASSIPGTDTQYF.

This sequence joins TRBV16 and TRBJ1-2; possible D gene TRBD1, 6 bases. V lost 3 bases, J lost 5 bases, and 13 bases lay in between. CDR3 length: 14 residues. Germline CDR1 is KGHSY and CDR2 is FQNENV. CDR3 protein: CASSQSGTSYGYTF. CDR3 coding DNA: TGTGCCAGCAGCCAGTCCGGGACATCTTATGGCTACACCTTC. The variable domain in full, with the rest retrieved from reference TRBV16 and TRBJ1-2, is GEEVAQTPKHLVRGEGQKAKLYCAPIKGHSYVFWYQQVLKNEFKFLISFQNENVFDETGMPKERFSAKCLPNSPCSLEIQATKLEDSAVYFCASSQSGTSYGYTFGSGTRLTVV.

The chain recombines TRBV3-1 (or the pseudogene TRBV3-2) with TRBJ2-1; 12 bases are shared with TRBD2. Per the germline V gene, CDR1 is LGHDT and CDR2 is YNNKEL (reference sequence). Germline trimming cut 9 bases from V and 6 bases from J; bases unmatched to any gene: 6. This CDR3 has 14 amino acids. CDR3: CARWTSGNPNEQFF. In nucleotides, the CDR3 is TGTGCCAGGTGGACTAGCGGGAATCCCAATGAGCAGTTCTTC.

This chain connects TRBV5-6 to TRBJ2-7; 8 nucleotides agree with TRBD1. V trimming: 4 bases; J trimming: 6 bases; junction bases outside the gene matches: 12. The CDR3 has 15 amino acids. Germline CDR1 is SGHDT and CDR2 is YYEEEE. The CDR3 DNA sequence: TGTGCCAGCAGCCAAAGGACAGGGCTCATCAGCGAGCAGTACTTC. Encoded protein: CASSQRTGLISEQYF.